This T cell receptor (beta chain) was profiled in a study of shared clonotypes between healthy human individuals. Overall study context: Researchers drew samples from two women and a few men aged 18 to 49.

Concerning this clone: The antigen is not known.

Overall study results and limits: Estimated richness was generally greater in naive than memory subsets. The study drew on few donors, limiting represented genetic and exposure-history diversity.

Authors' methods: Junction-only immunoSEQ data arrived without quality scores, meaning filtering differed. TCRdb keeps only in-frame clones here, not all; method: immunoSEQ multiplex PCR. D and trimming were read from the DNA, whereas the V and J calls and clone size are those reported in that table. The data contain approximately 350,000 clones, about 74% of them singletons. Germline CDR1 is SGHRS and CDR2 is YFSETQ. The CDR3 loop spans 15 amino acids. V was clipped by 0 bases and J by 3 bases; unmatched bases: 3. This chain joins TRBV5-1 and TRBJ2-7; 10 positions agree with TRBD2. The sequenced sample was memory CD4+ T cells sorted from blood. Subset in this sample: CD45RA-negative fraction. The receptor was isolated from a man aged 30-40 years in good health. CDR3 bases: TGCGCCAGCAGCTTGGCGAGCGGGAGGGGCTACGAGCAGTACTTC. Translated: CASSLASGRGYEQYF.